The sequence of this TCR beta chain was determined in a study of spatial heterogeneity in lung cancer. Study context: Fewer alpha-chain than beta-chain sequences were consistently detected. More than eight raw reads, on average, carried each unique TCR and UMI combination. Overall study results and limits: Mutation tallies in tumors tracked expanded intratumoral alpha and beta TCR counts.

The CDR3 loop spans 15 amino acids. In germline, CDR1 is LGHDT, CDR2 YNNKEL (reference sequence). V trimming: 5 bases; J trimming: 3 bases; junction bases outside the gene matches: 6. Time point indicated: sample taken at primary tumor resection. Donors were some 72 untreated early-stage non-small cell lung cancer patients. Every molecule of TCR cDNA had its own unique molecular identifier. A single record per CDR3 protein comes from TCRdb applying MiXCR to the 5' RACE reads. The table includes about 13,000 distinct CDR3 sequences, about 5% detected once. As concerns this clonotype: Its specificity is unknown. The CDR3 carries no conserved terminal phenylalanine or tryptophan, so it likely arises from a read error.

This rearrangement joins TRBV3-1 to TRBJ1-3; 8 bases map to TRBD1. Sequenced here: lung tumor tissue, sampled at surgery. This TCR was recovered from a female donor with early-stage non-small cell lung cancer. The CDR3 DNA reads as TGTGCCAGCAGCTATTGGACAGGGATTGGAAACACCATATATTCT. It codes for CASSYWTGIGNTIYS.